This TCR beta chain is drawn from a study of beta chain features in type 1 diabetes. Study-wide points: Across all four CD4+ subsets, people with type 1 diabetes showed modestly shorter TCRB CDR3s.

This clone showed up just a few times. What it binds is unknown. The CDR3 runs 13 residues. The V gene's germline CDR1 is SQVTM and CDR2 ANQGSEA. Trimming pared 4 bases from V and 0 bases from J, leaving 6 bases between. The authors reverse transcribed all of the isolated RNA, so sequencing captured expressed TCRB transcripts. Sequencing was performed with immunoSEQ multiplex PCR; in TCRdb, only in-frame clones are kept and a portion is missing. The sample includes around 600,000 clones, around 12% of them seen just once. The rearrangement joins TRBV29-1 to TRBJ1-4, with D uncertain. The TCR sequence derives from a man aged 30 to 39 with type 1 diabetes. Sequencing input: naive CD4+ T cells from blood. The CDR3 region is CSVASATNEKLFF. CDR3 bases: TGCAGCGTTGCGTCGGCAACTAATGAAAAACTGTTTTTT.